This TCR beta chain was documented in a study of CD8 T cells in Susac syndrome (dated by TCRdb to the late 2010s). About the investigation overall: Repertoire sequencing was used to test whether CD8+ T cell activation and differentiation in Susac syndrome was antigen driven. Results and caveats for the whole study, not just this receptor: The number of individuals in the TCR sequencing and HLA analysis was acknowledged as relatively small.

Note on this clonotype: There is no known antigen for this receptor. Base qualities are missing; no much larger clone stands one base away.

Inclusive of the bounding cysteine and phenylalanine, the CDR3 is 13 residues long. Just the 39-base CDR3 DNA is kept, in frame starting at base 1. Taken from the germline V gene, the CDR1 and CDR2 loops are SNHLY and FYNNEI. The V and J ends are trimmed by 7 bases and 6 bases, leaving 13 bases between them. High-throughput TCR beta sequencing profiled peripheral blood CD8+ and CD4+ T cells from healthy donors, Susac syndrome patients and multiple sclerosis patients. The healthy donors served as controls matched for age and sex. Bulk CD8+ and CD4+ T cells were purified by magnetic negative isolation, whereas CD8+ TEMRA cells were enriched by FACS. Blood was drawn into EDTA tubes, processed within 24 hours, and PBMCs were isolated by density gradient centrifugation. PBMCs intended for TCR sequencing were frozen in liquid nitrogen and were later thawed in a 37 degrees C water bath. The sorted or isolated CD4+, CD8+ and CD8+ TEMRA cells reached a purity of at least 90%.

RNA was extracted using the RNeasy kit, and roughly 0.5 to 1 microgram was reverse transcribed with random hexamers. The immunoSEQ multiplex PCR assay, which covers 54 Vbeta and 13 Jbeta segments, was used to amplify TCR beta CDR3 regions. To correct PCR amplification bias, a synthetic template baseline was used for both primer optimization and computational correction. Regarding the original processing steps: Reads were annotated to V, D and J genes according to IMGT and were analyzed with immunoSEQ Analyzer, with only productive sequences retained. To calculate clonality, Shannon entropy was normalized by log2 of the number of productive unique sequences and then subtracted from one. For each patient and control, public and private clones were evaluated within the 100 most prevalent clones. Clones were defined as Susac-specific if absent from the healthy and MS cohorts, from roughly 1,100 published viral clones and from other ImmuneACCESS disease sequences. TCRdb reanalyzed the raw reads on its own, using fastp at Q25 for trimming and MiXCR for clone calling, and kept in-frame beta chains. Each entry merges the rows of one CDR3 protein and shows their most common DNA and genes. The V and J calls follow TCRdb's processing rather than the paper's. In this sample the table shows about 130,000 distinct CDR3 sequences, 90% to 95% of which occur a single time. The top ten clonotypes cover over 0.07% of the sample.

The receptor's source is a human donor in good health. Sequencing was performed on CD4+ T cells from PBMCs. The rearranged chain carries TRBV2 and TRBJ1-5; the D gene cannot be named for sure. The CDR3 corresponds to CASNQVASQPQHF. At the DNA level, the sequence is TGTGCCAGCAATCAGGTTGCGAGTCAGCCCCAGCATTTT.